This entry is about one T cell receptor (beta chain). This sample is part of a study of blood T cell repertoires in COVID-19. The wider study: The analysed material was cDNA or gDNA that came from T cells, B-cell-depleted T cells, or PBMCs.

Germline V gives CDR1 SGHTA, CDR2 FQGTGA. The CDR3 loop spans 13 amino acids. Trimming removed 5 bases at V and 7 bases at J, with 11 bases between. In the authors' workflow: It was from reference gene primer amplification that nucleated cell counts were estimated. The table came from immunoSEQ multiplex PCR; TCRdb's copy has only in-frame clones and leaves some out. That table furnishes V, J and clone size, whereas the DNA furnished D and trimming. The sample includes about 280,000 clones, over 80% of them seen just once. The sequenced material came from PBMCs or T cells enriched from blood (not recorded which). V gene TRBV7-3 combines with J gene TRBJ2-2; D may be TRBD2 (6 bases). This sequence originates from a woman in her 30s with acute COVID-19. This CDR3 reads CASSPREVGELFF. CDR3 DNA sequence: TGTGCCAGCAGCCCTAGGGAGGTCGGGGAGCTGTTTTTT.